This entry concerns a single T cell receptor beta chain. As yet, its antigen is unknown. The data belong to a study of CXCR3-negative and CXCR3-positive naive CD8 T cells. cDNA libraries for TRB were generated by 5' RACE incorporating UMI labels. TCRdb re-called the 5' RACE reads and shows each CDR3 protein once, DNA omitted. This sample contains over 150,000 distinct CDR3 sequences. Germline CDR1 is SEHNR and CDR2 is FQNEAQ (reference sequence). The CDR3 has 14 amino acids. Study-level findings and limits: Researchers report that CXCR3-positive naive cells carry more hydrophobic TRB CDR3s than CXCR3-negative naive cells.

This sequence was found in a human donor in good health. Some clones in this sample may be carry-over from other donors' samples. Input material: naive CXCR3+ CD8+ T cells from blood. Described subset: CD45RO-CCR7+CD27+CD95- naive CD8+ T cells expressing CXCR3 (TNR3+). This chain connects TRBV7-9 to TRBJ2-7; lacking DNA, the TRBD1 call made by TCRdb goes unchecked. CDR3 protein: CASSLGGGTYEQYF.